What follows are 29 T cell receptor beta chains derived from one specimen sequenced in a study of shared clonotypes between healthy human individuals. Sequencing used immunoSEQ multiplex PCR; TCRdb keeps in-frame clones, though not all of them. The table records about 1.1 million clones, 75% to 85% of them present only once. The sample consisted of memory CD4+ T cells from PBMCs. The subset: CD45RA-negative fraction. The origin of the receptors is a man between 18 and 29 years old in good health. Some clones in this sample may be carry-over from other donors' samples.

In DNA form, the CDR3 reads TGTGCCAGCGGGGAAGAAGTGGGAGATACGCAGTATTTT. This gives the protein CASGEEVGDTQYF. The chain links TRBV28 to TRBJ2-3, with no clear D. The V gene's germline CDR1 is MDHEN and CDR2 SYDVKM. With 8 bases removed from V and 5 bases from J, the gap between germline ends came to 14 bases. This CDR3 is 13 amino acids long. The full variable domain, its missing parts supplied by reference TRBV28 and TRBJ2-3, is DVKVTQSSRYLVKRTGEKVFLECVQDMDHENMFWYRQDPGLGLRLIYFSYDVKMKEKGDIPEGYSVSREKKERFSLILESASTNQTSMYLCASGEEVGDTQYFGPGTRLTVL.

As concerns this clone: A far larger clone is just one base off, so this is likely a read error. The identical CDR3 is also encoded by other nucleotide sequences in the sample. This chain links TRBV30 with TRBJ1-1; D perhaps matches TRBD1 (6 bases). Looked up from germline, CDR1 is GTSNPN and CDR2 is SVGIG (reference sequence). The CDR3 length is 11 residues. The CDR3, as DNA: TGCGCCTCCAAATTCCGGGGGCAAGCTTTCTTT. Translated, it gives CASKFRGQAFF.

This chain connects TRBV5-6 to TRBJ2-1, with 11 nucleotides matching TRBD2. CDR1 is SGHDT and CDR2 is YYEEEE in the germline V gene. V lost 0 bases to trimming and J lost 9 bases; unmatched junction nucleotides: 5. The CDR3 sequence is 15 residues long. CDR3 sequence reads: CASSLVRLAGLEQFF. Here the CDR3 DNA reads TGTGCCAGCAGCTTGGTGAGACTAGCGGGACTTGAGCAGTTCTTC.

The sample holds many counts of this clone. The V call is TRBV7-2, the J call TRBJ2-2; 7 positions match TRBD1. V shed 5 bases, J shed 0 bases, and the junction held 9 bases outside the gene matches. Germline V gene sequence: CDR1 SGHTA, CDR2 FQGNSA. The CDR3 is made up of 17 amino acids. The CDR3 sequence is CASSRLGTVTNTGELFF. CDR3 nucleotides: TGTGCCAGCAGCCGACTTGGGACAGTTACGAACACCGGGGAGCTGTTTTTT.

This chain joins TRBV14 and TRBJ2-5; the D gene is possibly TRBD2 (6 bases). Trimming left V 1 base short and J 7 bases short, with 10 bases between. The CDR3 consists of 13 residues. Germline-derived CDR1 and CDR2 are SGHDN and FVKESK. Here the CDR3 reads CASSQGGLGTQYF. Here the CDR3 DNA reads TGTGCCAGCAGCCAAGGGGGACTTGGGACCCAGTACTTC. The entire variable domain, with the rest obtained from reference TRBV14 and TRBJ2-5, is as follows: EAGVTQFPSHSVIEKGQTVTLRCDPISGHDNLYWYRRVMGKEIKFLLHFVKESKQDESGMPNNRFLAERTGGTYSTLKVQPAELEDSGVYFCASSQGGLGTQYFGPGTRLLVL.

CDR3 loop: CASRELSGSYGYTF. In DNA, the CDR3 is TGTGCCAGTAGAGAACTCAGTGGCAGCTATGGCTACACCTTC. The chain recombines TRBV19 with TRBJ1-2; unclear D gene. The CDR3 consists of 14 residues. V lost 6 bases, J lost 4 bases, and 15 bases lay in between. Germline CDR1 reads LNHDA; CDR2 reads SQIVND (reference sequence).

The V call is TRBV30, the J call TRBJ1-3; no reliable D call. CDR3 length: 13 amino acids. V lost 4 bases and J 0 bases, leaving 7 bases between the germline ends. CDR1 is GTSNPN and CDR2 is SVGIG in the germline V gene (reference sequence). For the CDR3, the DNA is TGTGCCTGGACCCGGCCCTCTGGAAACACCATATATTTT. Amino acid sequence: CAWTRPSGNTIYF.

The chain uses TRBV28 and TRBJ2-3; D gene ambiguous. The germline CDR1 and CDR2 sequences are MDHEN and SYDVKM. V lost 6 bases, J lost 0 bases, and 13 bases lay in between. The CDR3 has 15 residues. The CDR3 reads CASSELEFSTDTQYF. The CDR3, as DNA: TGTGCCAGCAGCGAACTCGAATTTAGCACAGATACGCAGTATTTT.

About this clone itself: Germline is not matched at one junction end, which may reflect a read error. The chain employs TRBV20-1 and TRBJ1-4; D is possibly TRBD1 (6 bases). Germline CDR1 reads DFQATT; CDR2 reads SNEGSKA (reference sequence). The CDR3 is 11 residues long. The CDR3 nucleotides are TGCAGTGCTGTGGGGGCCCCGGGACGGATTTTT. Its translation: CSAVGAPGRIF.

This chain uses TRBV5-8 with TRBJ1-2, with a possible D match to TRBD1 (5 bases). Germline loops: CDR1 SGHTS, CDR2 YDEGEE. V lost 0 bases, J lost 6 bases, and 12 bases lay in between. The CDR3 is made up of 14 amino acids. The CDR3 sequence is CASSLDVQGDGYTF. The CDR3 nucleotides are TGTGCCAGCAGCTTGGATGTGCAGGGAGATGGCTACACCTTC.

The chain employs TRBV18 and TRBJ1-1; 7 nucleotides agree with TRBD1. The germline V gene has CDR1 KGHSH and CDR2 LQKENI. Trimming removed 3 bases from V and 6 bases from J; junction bases left unmatched: 10. CDR3 size: 15 residues. CDR3 loop: CASSPRQGEMSEAFF. For the CDR3, the DNA is TGTGCCAGCTCACCCCGACAGGGAGAAATGTCTGAAGCTTTCTTT. The full variable domain, completed using reference TRBV18 and TRBJ1-1, is NAGVMQNPRHLVRRRGQEARLRCSPMKGHSHVYWYRQLPEEGLKFMVYLQKENIIDESGMPKERFSAEFPKEGPSILRIQQVVRGDSAAYFCASSPRQGEMSEAFFGQGTRLTVV.

The chain uses TRBV11-2 and TRBJ1-1; D is unresolved. Trimming shortened V by 4 bases and J by 3 bases, and 15 bases separated the two germline ends. The CDR3 consists of 15 residues. Germline CDR1 reads SGHAT; CDR2 reads FQNNGV. Here the CDR3 reads CASSSPRRRDTEAFF. CDR3 bases: TGTGCCAGCAGCTCGCCTCGCAGGAGGGACACTGAAGCTTTCTTT.

V and J are TRBV7-2 and TRBJ2-2, with 7 positions matching TRBD2. With 2 bases clipped from V and 6 bases from J, the junction kept 12 bases outside the gene matches. The CDR3 extends over 17 amino acids. Germline V gene data show CDR1 as SGHTA and CDR2 as FQGNSA. The CDR3 loop reads CASSLTFGGDLPGELFF. CDR3 bases: TGTGCCAGCAGCTTAACCTTTGGGGGGGACTTGCCCGGGGAGCTGTTTTTT. Based on the CDR3 plus reference TRBV7-2 and TRBJ2-2, the full variable domain is GAGVSQSPSNKVTEKGKDVELRCDPISGHTALYWYRQSLGQGLEFLIYFQGNSAPDKSGLPSDRFSAERTGGSVSTLTIQRTQQEDSAVYLCASSLTFGGDLPGELFFGEGSRLTVL.

The rearrangement uses TRBV4-1 and TRBJ2-1; D gene uncertain. The germline gives CDR1 MGHRA, CDR2 YSYEKL. The CDR3 runs 15 residues. Trimming took off 2 bases at V and 0 bases at J, with 8 bases between the two ends. Here the CDR3 reads CASSQSESSYNEQFF. The CDR3 DNA reads as TGCGCCAGCAGCCAATCGGAGAGCTCCTACAATGAGCAGTTCTTC.

This clone showed up just once. The J gene is TRBJ2-7, the V gene TRBV6-5; D not certain. The CDR3 runs 11 residues. The germline gives CDR1 MNHEY, CDR2 SVGAGI. The ends were cut back, 6 bases at V and 2 bases at J, with 5 bases in the middle. CDR3 bases: TGTGCCAGCAGCAACACCTACGAGCAGTACTTC. Protein product: CASSNTYEQYF.

In the case of this clone: A read error is possible here, since a much larger clone lies one base away. The chain joins TRBV15 to TRBJ2-5, with no clear D. Germline V CDR1 and CDR2: LNHNV, YYDKDF (reference sequence). The CDR3 is 11 residues long. V lost 4 bases to trimming and J lost 0 bases, with 0 bases between them. The CDR3: CATSNQETQYF. The CDR3 DNA is TGTGCCACCAGCAACCAAGAGACCCAGTACTTC.

The chain is built from TRBV19 and TRBJ1-2; the D gene is possibly TRBD1 (5 bases). The germline V gene has CDR1 LNHDA and CDR2 SQIVND (reference sequence). This CDR3 has 15 amino acids. V was shortened by 8 bases and J by 1 base, with 17 bases between the two germline ends. CDR3 protein: CASGTGGRDNYGYTF. Written as DNA, the CDR3 is TGTGCCAGTGGGACGGGGGGGAGAGATAACTATGGCTACACCTTC.

This chain connects TRBV6-1 to TRBJ2-1, with no clear D. Per the germline V gene, CDR1 is MNHNS and CDR2 is SASEGT. CDR3 size: 14 residues. Trimming took 6 bases from V and 5 from J, leaving 14 bases between them. The CDR3, as DNA: TGTGCCAGCAGGGCTTTACTCCGAGACAATGAGCAGTTCTTC. Protein: CASRALLRDNEQFF.

This chain joins TRBV6-5 and TRBJ2-5; D is possibly TRBD2 (7 bases). Germline V CDR1 and CDR2: MNHEY, SVGAGI. V was shortened by 4 bases and J by 5 bases, with 14 bases between the two germline ends. The CDR3 has 14 amino acids. The CDR3 sequence is CASSSSRGGETQYF. CDR3 in DNA: TGTGCCAGCAGTTCCTCGAGGGGGGGGGAGACCCAGTACTTC.

This clone showed up just once. This rearrangement joins TRBV19 to TRBJ2-7; no reliable D call. V lost 4 bases, J lost 0 bases, and 10 bases lay in between. The CDR3 is made up of 14 amino acids. Germline assignment: CDR1 LNHDA and CDR2 SQIVND (reference sequence). CDR3 sequence reads: CASSRGAFSYEQYF. In DNA form, the CDR3 reads TGTGCCAGTAGTAGAGGAGCCTTCTCCTACGAGCAGTACTTC. The variable domain in full, with the rest retrieved from reference TRBV19 and TRBJ2-7, is DGGITQSPKYLFRKEGQNVTLSCEQNLNHDAMYWYRQDPGQGLRLIYYSQIVNDFQKGDIAEGYSVSREKKESFPLTVTSAQKNPTAFYLCASSRGAFSYEQYFGPGTRLTVT.

This sequence joins TRBV25-1 and TRBJ2-5, with D possibly being TRBD2 (6 bases). The CDR3 extends over 17 amino acids. V was cut by 1 base and J by 4 bases, with 19 bases left in between. Germline CDR1 and CDR2: MGHDK and SYGVNS. CDR3 nucleotide sequence: TGTGCCAGCAGTGAATCCCTCTCCCAGGGAGGAGGAGAGACCCAGTACTTC. Residues: CASSESLSQGGGETQYF.

V usage is TRBV27 and J usage is TRBJ2-2, with 14 bases fitting TRBD2. This CDR3 is 18 amino acids long. The V gene's germline CDR1 is MNHEY and CDR2 SMNVEV (reference sequence). V was clipped by 2 bases and J by 7 bases; unmatched bases: 9. In DNA form, the CDR3 reads TGTGCCAGCAGTTTAGGACTAGCGGGAGGTGGGATTGGCGGGGAGCTGTTTTTT. It codes for CASSLGLAGGGIGGELFF.

This rearrangement joins TRBV5-4 to TRBJ1-2; tentatively, D is TRBD1 (6 bases). Trimming took 0 bases from V and 8 from J, leaving 14 bases between them. This CDR3 region has 14 residues. CDR1 is SGHNT and CDR2 is YYREEE in the germline V gene (reference sequence). CDR3 sequence (DNA): TGTGCCAGCAGCTTGGCAGGGGCGAGAAAGGGCTACACCTTC. Amino acid sequence: CASSLAGARKGYTF.

V usage is TRBV5-4 and J usage is TRBJ2-5; 11 bases line up with TRBD2. Trimming removed 2 bases from V and 5 bases from J; junction bases left unmatched: 5. CDR1 SGHNT and CDR2 YYREEE come from the germline V gene (reference sequence). The CDR3 extends over 15 amino acids. CDR3 loop: CASSFGVAGGETQYF. CDR3 bases: TGTGCCAGCAGCTTTGGTGTAGCGGGAGGGGAGACCCAGTACTTC.

CDR3 in amino acids: CASSQGQSNYGYTF. In DNA, the CDR3 is TGTGCCAGCAGCCAAGGGCAGAGTAACTATGGCTACACCTTC. This chain joins TRBV14 and TRBJ1-2; D ambiguous. Germline CDR1 is SGHDN and CDR2 is FVKESK. The CDR3 is made up of 14 amino acids. With 1 base removed from V and 1 base from J, the gap between germline ends came to 7 bases.

This clone was picked up a small number of times. V and J are TRBV27 and TRBJ1-1; D is ambiguous. Trimming removed 1 base at V and 11 bases at J, with 17 bases between. The germline gives CDR1 MNHEY, CDR2 SMNVEV (reference sequence). The CDR3 is made up of 14 amino acids. CDR3 in DNA: TGTGCCAGCAGTTTATACAGCCGGATTTCACCGGCTTTCTTT. This codes for CASSLYSRISPAFF.

This chain joins TRBV10-3 and TRBJ2-5; D is unresolved. V lost 0 bases and J 5 bases, leaving 10 bases between the germline ends. Looked up from germline, CDR1 is ENHRY and CDR2 is SYGVKD. This CDR3 has 14 amino acids. CDR3 sequence (DNA): TGTGCCATCAGTGAGTCTACGGCTAGGGAGACCCAGTACTTC. This codes for CAISESTARETQYF.

J is TRBJ2-5 and V is TRBV28, with D tentatively TRBD2 (5 bases). V was shortened by 2 bases and J by 0 bases, with 16 bases between the two germline ends. The CDR3 has 17 residues. Germline CDR1 MDHEN, CDR2 SYDVKM. As DNA, the CDR3 is TGTGCCAGCAGTTTACGGGGTGCAAGAACTAACCAAGAGACCCAGTACTTC. Its protein product is CASSLRGARTNQETQYF.

This clone was observed a few times. This chain links TRBV6-6 with TRBJ2-5; D unclear. V lost 6 bases and J 0 bases, leaving 14 bases between the germline ends. CDR1 and CDR2 from the germline V gene are MNHNY and SVGAGI (reference sequence). The CDR3 covers 15 residues. The DNA for the CDR3 is TGTGCCAGCAGCGATCCTTTAAGTAACCAAGAGACCCAGTACTTC. It codes for CASSDPLSNQETQYF.